Below, 18 T cell receptor beta chains from the same sample are listed, as sequenced in a study of B cell selection in AIRE deficiency. The repertoire was sequenced with immunoSEQ multiplex PCR; TCRdb's copy has only in-frame clones and lacks some. The repertoire holds around 19,000 clones, with about 96% as singletons. Conventional CD4 T cells were sorted as CD4+CD127+ cells. The sequencing input was conventional CD4+ T cells sorted from PBMCs. These receptors were collected from a human donor with AIRE deficiency.

The rearrangement uses TRBV11-3 and TRBJ2-5, with D perhaps being TRBD1 or TRBD2 (5 bases each). This CDR3 contains 17 residues. The V gene lost 4 bases and the J gene lost 4 bases, with 22 bases spanning the gap. The germline V gene has CDR1 SGHNT and CDR2 YENEEA. This CDR3 is CASSYKFTGRRGETQYF. The CDR3, as DNA: TGTGCCAGCAGCTATAAATTTACGGGGCGAAGGGGAGAGACCCAGTACTTC.

The chain has TRBV7-2 and TRBJ2-7; TRBD1 is a possible D gene (5 bases). The CDR3 sequence is 13 residues long. Trimming cost V 2 bases and J 3 bases, with 8 bases left between them. Germline-derived CDR1 and CDR2 are SGHTA and FQGNSA. The CDR3 DNA reads as TGTGCCAGCAGCTTACTAGGGGTCTACGAGCAGTACTTC. Encoded protein: CASSLLGVYEQYF.

V is TRBV7-9 and J is TRBJ2-3; possibly TRBD1 for D (6 bases). In germline, CDR1 is SEHNR, CDR2 FQNEAQ (reference sequence). The CDR3 contains 13 residues. With 5 bases removed from V and 7 bases from J, the gap between germline ends came to 13 bases. CDR3 sequence reads: CASSQTTGYTQYF. The CDR3 DNA reads TGTGCCAGCAGCCAGACTACAGGGTATACGCAGTATTTT.

The gene calls are TRBV6-1 and TRBJ2-7, with D maybe TRBD2 (5 bases). The CDR3 totals 13 residues. Trimming took off 4 bases at V and 2 bases at J, with 9 bases between the two ends. Germline CDR1 reads MNHNS; CDR2 reads SASEGT. CDR3 sequence reads: CASSVEGTYEQYF. The CDR3 DNA sequence: TGTGCCAGCAGTGTTGAGGGTACCTACGAGCAGTACTTC.

The chain combines TRBV11-2 with TRBJ1-6, with 9 bases matching TRBD1. CDR1 is SGHAT, CDR2 FQNNGV, per germline. The ends lost 1 base at V and 9 bases at J; junction bases unmatched: 10. The CDR3 length is 17 residues. For the CDR3, the DNA is TGTGCCAGCAGCTTAGGTGCTAGGGACAGGGTCCGTTCACCCCTCCACTTT. Encoded protein: CASSLGARDRVRSPLHF.

The V gene is TRBV19, the J gene TRBJ2-7; possibly TRBD1 for D (6 bases). Trimming left V 6 bases short and J 1 base short, with 16 bases between. Germline-derived CDR1 and CDR2 are LNHDA and SQIVND (reference sequence). The CDR3 is 15 amino acids. The CDR3 sequence: CASSPRRDKSYEQYF. The CDR3 nucleotides are TGTGCCAGTAGCCCCCGCCGGGACAAGTCCTACGAGCAGTACTTC.

The genes are TRBV7-3 and TRBJ2-3; TRBD1 is a possible D gene (5 bases). The germline CDR1 and CDR2 sequences are SGHTA and FQGTGA. The CDR3 has 13 amino acids. The germline V and J ends were trimmed by 2 bases and 4 bases, with 7 bases remaining between them. CDR3 residues: CASSLQGADTQYF. CDR3 DNA sequence: TGTGCCAGCAGCTTACAGGGCGCAGATACGCAGTATTTT. The complete variable domain, with remaining parts taken from reference TRBV7-3 and TRBJ2-3, reads GAGVSQTPSNKVTEKGKYVELRCDPISGHTALYWYRQSLGQGPEFLIYFQGTGAADDSGLPNDRFFAVRPEGSVSTLKIQRTERGDSAVYLCASSLQGADTQYFGPGTRLTVL.

The V gene is TRBV7-2, the J gene TRBJ1-4; no clear D. CDR3 size: 14 residues. Trimming cost V 5 bases and J 5 bases, with 12 bases left between them. Germline CDR1 reads SGHTA; CDR2 reads FQGNSA. CDR3 in DNA: TGTGCCAGCAGCATCACAGCGTCGAATGAAAAACTGTTTTTT. This gives the protein CASSITASNEKLFF.

This clone has a single count. This chain uses TRBV6-5 with TRBJ2-1; 10 nucleotides match TRBD2. With V trimmed by 6 bases and J by 6 bases, 8 bases remained unmatched. This CDR3 is 15 amino acids long. CDR1 is MNHEY and CDR2 is SVGAGI in the germline V gene. CDR3 protein: CASSPTGTSVNEQFF. The CDR3 coding sequence is TGTGCCAGCAGCCCCACGGGGACTAGCGTCAATGAGCAGTTCTTC.

The chain links TRBV6-1 to TRBJ2-3; a weak D match, TRBD1 (6 bases). The length of the CDR3 is 16 residues. The germline gives CDR1 MNHNS, CDR2 SASEGT. V lost 2 bases and J 0 bases, leaving 12 bases between the germline ends. CDR3 bases: TGTGCCAGCAGTGAAAGGAGACAGGTTAGCACAGATACGCAGTATTTT. Translating it yields CASSERRQVSTDTQYF.

The chain is built from TRBV6-6 and TRBJ2-5; D is unclear. CDR3 length: 15 amino acids. Germline CDR1 reads MNHNY; CDR2 reads SVGAGI (reference sequence). V was trimmed by 3 bases and J by 3 bases, leaving 14 bases between them. As DNA, the CDR3 is TGTGCCAGCAGTTATGGACCCTTACGGGAAGAGACCCAGTACTTC. It translates to CASSYGPLREETQYF.

This rearrangement joins TRBV5-4 to TRBJ2-5; possible D gene TRBD1, 6 bases. The CDR3 length is 15 residues. Germline V gene sequence: CDR1 SGHNT, CDR2 YYREEE (reference sequence). With 0 bases removed from V and 3 bases from J, the gap between germline ends came to 12 bases. This CDR3 reads CASSLEDRPKETQYF. The CDR3 DNA reads TGTGCCAGCAGCTTGGAAGACAGGCCTAAAGAGACCCAGTACTTC.

The chain employs TRBV7-3 and TRBJ2-3, with 7 bases identical to TRBD2. The trim removed 2 bases at V and 0 bases at J, leaving 11 bases unmatched. This CDR3 spans 18 amino acids. CDR1 is SGHTA, CDR2 FQGTGA, per germline. CDR3 amino acids: CASSLLGLAVTSTDTQYF. The CDR3 nucleotides are TGTGCCAGCAGCTTACTAGGGCTAGCGGTTACTAGCACAGATACGCAGTATTTT.

This sequence joins TRBV5-6 and TRBJ2-1; 7 nucleotides align to TRBD2. The junction had 5 bases not matched to a gene; V was cut back by 2 bases and J by 0 bases. The CDR3 extends over 16 amino acids. Germline CDR1 reads SGHDT; CDR2 reads YYEEEE. CDR3 in DNA: TGTGCCAGCAGCTTTCTAGCGGACTCCTCCTACAATGAGCAGTTCTTC. Encoded protein: CASSFLADSSYNEQFF. Based on the CDR3 plus reference TRBV5-6 and TRBJ2-1, the full variable domain is DAGVTQSPTHLIKTRGQQVTLRCSPKSGHDTVSWYQQALGQGPQFIFQYYEEEERQRGNFPDRFSGHQFPNYSSELNVNALLLGDSALYLCASSFLADSSYNEQFFGPGTRLTVL.

This chain joins TRBV7-2 and TRBJ2-3, with 8 bases matching TRBD1. Germline V CDR1 and CDR2: SGHTA, FQGNSA. Trimming removed 8 bases from V and 4 bases from J; junction bases left unmatched: 8. This CDR3 region has 14 residues. The CDR3 nucleotides read TGTGCCAGCTCGGCAGGGGGCTATTCAGATACGCAGTATTTT. Its translation is CASSAGGYSDTQYF.

This sequence joins TRBV18 and TRBJ2-1; D is ambiguous. Looked up from germline, CDR1 is KGHSH and CDR2 is LQKENI. V was clipped by 2 bases and J by 6 bases, with 14 bases between them. CDR3 length equals 15 residues. Here the CDR3 DNA reads TGTGCCAGCTCACCAGGGCAGCGACGGATCAATGAGCAGTTCTTC. It translates to CASSPGQRRINEQFF.

This clone was seen only once. CDR3 protein: CASSNSGGETQYF. The CDR3 DNA is TGTGCCAGTAGTAATTCGGGAGGGGAGACCCAGTACTTC. The chain carries TRBV19 and TRBJ2-5; 8 bases align to TRBD2. The CDR3 spans 13 residues. V trimming: 4 bases; J trimming: 5 bases; junction bases outside the gene matches: 3. Germline-derived CDR1 and CDR2 are LNHDA and SQIVND (reference sequence). Full variable domain (remainder filled in from reference TRBV19 and TRBJ2-5): DGGITQSPKYLFRKEGQNVTLSCEQNLNHDAMYWYRQDPGQGLRLIYYSQIVNDFQKGDIAEGYSVSREKKESFPLTVTSAQKNPTAFYLCASSNSGGETQYFGPGTRLLVL.

This chain uses TRBV11-3 with TRBJ2-3; D is uncertain. The CDR3 covers 14 residues. V was cut by 3 bases and J by 0 bases, with 7 bases left in between. Per the germline V gene, CDR1 is SGHNT and CDR2 is YENEEA. The CDR3 bases are TGTGCCAGCAGCTTTATTGTCAGCACAGATACGCAGTATTTT. Translation gives CASSFIVSTDTQYF.